These T cell receptor beta chains were read from a single sample in a study of memory B cells and T cells in multiple sclerosis. Sequencing used immunoSEQ multiplex PCR; TCRdb keeps in-frame clones, though not all of them. The repertoire includes approximately 32,000 clones, roughly 88% of them detected once, and roughly 2.7% sits in the top ten. Antigens for these TCRs are unknown. Specimen: PBMCs from blood kept in culture. The receptors stem from a human donor with multiple sclerosis. Both conserved end residues are part of each CDR3. The D gene is left open where the match is weak. Clone size is not always given. Where it is, it says once, few, many or a class for expanded clones.

CDR3aa,CDR3nt,v_gene,j_gene,d_gene,abundance
CASSLGQVTSYEQYF,TGTGCCAGCAGCTTAGGGCAGGTGACGTCCTACGAGCAGTACTTC,TRBV7-3,TRBJ2-7,-,-
CASSREGSEQFF,TGTGCCAGCAGTCGGGAGGGGAGTGAGCAGTTCTTC,TRBV27,TRBJ2-1,TRBD2,-
CASSETTGDEKLFF,TGTGCCAGCAGTGAAACAACGGGGGATGAAAAACTGTTTTTT,TRBV2,TRBJ1-4,-,once
CASSSSGLMNTEAFF,TGCGCCAGCAGCTCATCGGGGTTAATGAACACTGAAGCTTTCTTT,TRBV5-1,TRBJ1-1,-,once
CASLGSPPNTGELFF,TGTGCCAGCCTCGGGAGCCCACCGAACACCGGGGAGCTGTTTTTT,TRBV28,TRBJ2-2,-,-
CASSLGQSHNEQFF,TGCGCCAGCAGCTTGGGACAGTCCCACAATGAGCAGTTCTTC,TRBV5-1,TRBJ2-1,-,-
CASSLRTLGYTF,TGTGCCAGCAGCTTGCGGACACTTGGCTACACCTTC,TRBV5-6,TRBJ1-2,-,-
CASSGGRLYGYTF,TGCGCCAGCAGTGGGGGGAGACTCTATGGCTACACCTTC,TRBV5-1,TRBJ1-2,-,-
CASSQVFDNQPQHF,TGTGCCAGCAGCCAAGTTTTCGACAATCAGCCCCAGCATTTT,TRBV4-2,TRBJ1-5,-,-
CASSSGTAPNYGYTF,TGTGCCAGCAGTTCCGGGACAGCTCCTAACTATGGCTACACCTTC,TRBV28,TRBJ1-2,TRBD1,-
CASSLAGAAVDEQYF,TGTGCCAGCAGCTTAGCGGGCGCAGCAGTGGACGAGCAGTACTTC,TRBV7-9,TRBJ2-7,-,-
CASSLGGGFHSYEQYF,TGCGCCAGCAGCTTGGGAGGAGGGTTCCACTCCTACGAGCAGTACTTC,TRBV5-1,TRBJ2-7,-,-
CASSERGISEQYF,TGCGCCAGCAGTGAGCGAGGGATATCCGAGCAGTACTTC,TRBV10-2,TRBJ2-7,-,few
CASSMDSGSYEQYF,TGTGCCAGTAGTATGGATAGCGGGAGCTACGAGCAGTACTTC,TRBV19,TRBJ2-7,TRBD2,few
CASSVVLYYEQYF,TGTGCCAGCAGTGTAGTCCTTTACTACGAGCAGTACTTC,TRBV2,TRBJ2-7,-,-
CASTPGKGGYTF,TGTGCCAGCACCCCAGGGAAGGGGGGCTACACCTTC,TRBV6-5,TRBJ1-2,-,-
CASSSSGATGELFF,TGTGCCAGCAGCTCTAGCGGGGCAACCGGGGAGCTGTTTTTT,TRBV7-6,TRBJ2-2,TRBD2,-
CASSLRGGPTYEQYF,TGTGCCAGCAGCTTACGGGGCGGGCCCACCTACGAGCAGTACTTC,TRBV11-2,TRBJ2-7,-,-